Listed below are T cell receptor beta chains from one sample, sequenced in a study of post-analysis software for immune sequencing data. TCRdb processed the PCR reads anew with MiXCR; each CDR3 protein has one entry. The table has over 700,000 distinct CDR3 sequences, around 27% seen once. The sequencing input was blood. All receptors derive from a girl between 10 and 17 years old with multiple sclerosis. CDR3s include the opening cysteine and the closing phenylalanine or tryptophan. The D gene is left open where the match is weak. Clone size is stated in some rows and not others, as once, few, many or a class when expanded.

CDR3aa: CASSQTMNTEAFF
CDR3nt: TGCGCCAGCAGCCAAACAATGAACACTGAAGCTTTCTTT
j_gene: TRBJ1-1
d_gene: -
abundance: -
v_gene: TRBV4-1

CDR3aa: CASSPKVGTYEQYF
CDR3nt: TGCGCCAGCAGCCCTAAAGTCGGAACCTACGAGCAGTACTTC
j_gene: TRBJ2-7
d_gene: -
abundance: -
v_gene: TRBV5-1

CDR3aa: CASSFNSPNTEAFF
CDR3nt: TGTGCCAGCAGTTTTAACAGCCCCAACACTGAAGCTTTCTTT
j_gene: TRBJ1-1
d_gene: -
abundance: -
v_gene: TRBV6-2/TRBV6-3

CDR3aa: CASSLVGRGYEQYF
CDR3nt: TGTGCCAGCAGCCTCGTGGGCAGGGGTTACGAGCAGTACTTC
j_gene: TRBJ2-7
d_gene: -
abundance: many
v_gene: TRBV11-1

CDR3aa: CASTPGGGLTGHPPNYGYTF
CDR3nt: TGTGCCAGCACCCCTGGGGGGGGGCTGACAGGGCACCCCCCAAACTATGGCTACACCTTC
j_gene: TRBJ1-2
d_gene: TRBD1
abundance: -
v_gene: TRBV7-9

CDR3aa: CASKWGGVEQFF
CDR3nt: TGTGCCAGCAAGTGGGGGGGAGTCGAGCAGTTCTTC
j_gene: TRBJ2-1
d_gene: -
abundance: -
v_gene: TRBV21-1

CDR3aa: CASSYLDTEAFF
CDR3nt: TGTGCCAGCAGTTACCTGGACACTGAAGCTTTCTTT
j_gene: TRBJ1-1
d_gene: -
abundance: -
v_gene: TRBV6-2/TRBV6-3

CDR3aa: CASTNRGGRHNYGYTF
CDR3nt: TGTGCCAGCACCAATCGCGGGGGGCGACATAACTATGGCTACACCTTC
j_gene: TRBJ1-2
d_gene: -
abundance: -
v_gene: TRBV7-2

CDR3aa: CATSDVLAAGDTQYF
CDR3nt: TGTGCCACCAGTGATGTACTAGCGGCAGGAGATACGCAGTATTTT
j_gene: TRBJ2-3
d_gene: TRBD2
abundance: -
v_gene: TRBV24-1

CDR3aa: CSVEEWTGVISGANVLTF
CDR3nt: TGCAGCGTTGAAGAATGGACAGGGGTTATCTCTGGGGCCAACGTCCTGACTTTC
j_gene: TRBJ2-6
d_gene: TRBD1
abundance: many
v_gene: TRBV29-1

CDR3aa: CSGRLAGAGDIQYF
CDR3nt: TGCAGCGGACGACTAGCGGGAGCCGGGGACATTCAGTACTTC
j_gene: TRBJ2-4
d_gene: TRBD2
abundance: many
v_gene: TRBV29-1

CDR3aa: CSVDPGGTGYEQYF
CDR3nt: TGCAGCGTTGATCCGGGCGGGACCGGGTACGAGCAGTACTTC
j_gene: TRBJ2-7
d_gene: -
abundance: few
v_gene: TRBV29-1

CDR3aa: CASSFGRANEKLFF
CDR3nt: TGCGCCAGCAGCTTCGGCAGGGCGAATGAAAAACTGTTTTTT
j_gene: TRBJ1-4
d_gene: -
abundance: -
v_gene: TRBV5-1

CDR3aa: CASSLDPPGGNEKLFF
CDR3nt: TGTGCCAGCAGCTTAGACCCCCCAGGGGGGAATGAAAAACTGTTTTTT
j_gene: TRBJ1-4
d_gene: TRBD1
abundance: -
v_gene: TRBV11-2

CDR3aa: CASSRTGGSNQPQHF
CDR3nt: TGTGCCAGCAGTAGGACAGGGGGCAGCAATCAGCCCCAGCATTTT
j_gene: TRBJ1-5
d_gene: TRBD1
abundance: few
v_gene: TRBV27

CDR3aa: CASMVWGDGGDTQYF
CDR3nt: TGTGCCAGCATGGTGTGGGGCGACGGGGGAGATACGCAGTATTTT
j_gene: TRBJ2-3
d_gene: -
abundance: -
v_gene: TRBV6-5

CDR3aa: CATSDPGRPSSYNEQFF
CDR3nt: TGTGCCACCAGTGACCCCGGGAGACCGAGCTCCTACAATGAGCAGTTCTTC
j_gene: TRBJ2-1
d_gene: -
abundance: -
v_gene: TRBV24-1

CDR3aa: CASSLGTSTADTQYF
CDR3nt: TGTGCCAGCAGCTTAGGGACTTCTACAGCAGATACGCAGTATTTT
j_gene: TRBJ2-3
d_gene: -
abundance: -
v_gene: TRBV7-2

CDR3aa: CASSYFGRGGDEQFF
CDR3nt: TGTGCCAGCAGTTACTTTGGTCGGGGGGGCGATGAGCAGTTCTTC
j_gene: TRBJ2-1
d_gene: TRBD2
abundance: -
v_gene: TRBV6-2/TRBV6-3

CDR3aa: CASSRRTSGSFYNEQFF
CDR3nt: TGTGCCAGCAGCCGAAGGACTAGCGGGTCTTTTTACAATGAGCAGTTCTTC
j_gene: TRBJ2-1
d_gene: TRBD2
abundance: -
v_gene: TRBV5-6

CDR3aa: CASSLVQGSGGGTQYF
CDR3nt: TGTGCCAGCAGCTTGGTGCAGGGGTCCGGAGGAGGTACGCAGTATTTT
j_gene: TRBJ2-3
d_gene: -
abundance: -
v_gene: TRBV7-9

CDR3aa: CAISEGRLAFGYTF
CDR3nt: TGTGCCATCAGTGAAGGCAGGCTTGCATTCGGCTACACCTTC
j_gene: TRBJ1-2
d_gene: -
abundance: -
v_gene: TRBV10-3

CDR3aa: CASSLRDRFNEQFF
CDR3nt: TGTGCCAGCAGTCTACGGGACAGATTCAATGAGCAGTTCTTC
j_gene: TRBJ2-1
d_gene: TRBD1
abundance: -
v_gene: TRBV6-2/TRBV6-3

CDR3aa: CASRLSGKETQYF
CDR3nt: TGCGCCAGCAGACTATCAGGGAAAGAGACCCAGTACTTC
j_gene: TRBJ2-5
d_gene: -
abundance: -
v_gene: TRBV5-1

CDR3aa: CASSLRGQDYNEQFF
CDR3nt: TGCGCCAGCAGCTTGAGGGGACAGGATTACAATGAGCAGTTCTTC
j_gene: TRBJ2-1
d_gene: TRBD1
abundance: -
v_gene: TRBV5-1

CDR3aa: CASSGYRAINTEAFF
CDR3nt: TGTGCCAGCAGTGGATACAGGGCCATAAACACTGAAGCTTTCTTT
j_gene: TRBJ1-1
d_gene: -
abundance: once
v_gene: TRBV6-1